The rows below give T cell receptor beta chains drawn from one sample of a study of CD8 T cells in Susac syndrome. One entry per CDR3 protein results from TCRdb running MiXCR on the immunoSEQ multiplex PCR reads. Of under 25,000 distinct CDR3 sequences in the sample, more than 85% were seen once. The sample taken for sequencing was CD8+ T cells from PBMCs. The receptor source for this set is a human donor in good health. Both conserved end residues are part of each CDR3. D genes are given only for firm matches. Part of the rows lack a size; the others show once, few, many or a class for expanded clones.

TRBV20-1	TRBD1	once	TRBJ2-3	TGCAGTGCTAGACCTACAGGGGAGATAGATACGCAGTATTTT	CSARPTGEIDTQYF
TRBV27	TRBD2	once	TRBJ2-1	TGTGCCAGCAGTTTTTGGGCTAGCGGAGCTTACAATGAGCAGTTCTTC	CASSFWASGAYNEQFF
TRBV7-9	NA	NA	TRBJ2-7	TGTGCCAGCAACACACCCCCACTCAACGAGCAGTACTTC	CASNTPPLNEQYF
TRBV7-9	NA	NA	TRBJ1-2	TGTGCCAGCAGCCCCGAAATCCGGGGTGGCTACACCTTC	CASSPEIRGGYTF
TRBV5-5	NA	NA	TRBJ2-3	TGTGCCAGCAGCTCCCTCCTTAGGGCTAGCACAGATACGCAGTATTTT	CASSSLLRASTDTQYF
TRBV6-5	NA	NA	TRBJ1-2	TGTGCCAGCAGTTACGTCGGGACTAACTATGGCTACACCTTC	CASSYVGTNYGYTF
TRBV5-6	NA	NA	TRBJ1-6	TGTGCCAGCAGCTTGCAGGGCAGCTCCTATAATTCACCCCTCCACTTT	CASSLQGSSYNSPLHF
TRBV4-3	NA	NA	TRBJ1-3	TGCGCCAGCAGCCAAGTGGCAAGCTCTGGAAACACCATATATTTT	CASSQVASSGNTIYF
TRBV6-2/TRBV6-3	NA	NA	TRBJ2-7	TGTGCCAGCAGTTACTCTGAAATCTACGAGCAGTACTTC	CASSYSEIYEQYF
TRBV20-1	TRBD2	NA	TRBJ2-1	TGCAGTGCTAGCGGACTAGCGGGGGACGTCGATGAGCAGTTCTTC	CSASGLAGDVDEQFF
TRBV20-1	NA	NA	TRBJ2-7	TGCAGTGCTAGAGATCCCCAGAGATCGACCTACGAGCAGTACTTC	CSARDPQRSTYEQYF
TRBV5-5	TRBD1	once	TRBJ1-1	TGTGCCAGCAGCAGGGACAGGGGCGGAACTGAAGCTTTCTTT	CASSRDRGGTEAFF
TRBV5-1	NA	NA	TRBJ2-1	TGCGCCAGCAGCTCCGACCGGAATGAGCAGTTCTTC	CASSSDRNEQFF
TRBV5-8	TRBD1	NA	TRBJ1-2	TGTGCCAGCAGAACGGGACAGGGTTCCAACTATGGCTACACCTTC	CASRTGQGSNYGYTF
TRBV9	NA	NA	TRBJ2-1	TGTGCCAGCAGCTTCGACAGTAACCCTTACAATGAGCAGTTCTTC	CASSFDSNPYNEQFF
TRBV7-9	NA	NA	TRBJ1-5	TGTGCCAGCAGCCCTGACACCTCCAATCAGCCCCAGCATTTT	CASSPDTSNQPQHF
TRBV6-1	NA	NA	TRBJ1-5	TGTGCCAGCAGTGAAGCGCAACGGAAGCTACAGCCCCAGCATTTT	CASSEAQRKLQPQHF
TRBV12-5	NA	NA	TRBJ1-5	TGTGCTAGTGGTCCCCAAGGGGGGAGACCCCAGCATTTT	CASGPQGGRPQHF
TRBV29-1	NA	NA	TRBJ2-6	TGCAGCGTTGAAGAAAGGACATGGGACTCTGGGGCCAACGTCCTGACTTTC	CSVEERTWDSGANVLTF
TRBV5-4	NA	NA	TRBJ1-1	TGTGCCAGCAGCTTGGCAGGGATCACTGAAGCTTTCTTT	CASSLAGITEAFF
TRBV7-9	NA	NA	TRBJ2-1	TGTGCCAGCAGCGGCGGACAGCCAAGCTCCTACAATGAGCAGTTCTTC	CASSGGQPSSYNEQFF
TRBV20-1	TRBD2	NA	TRBJ2-3	TGCAGTGCAGACCCTAGCGGTACCACAGATACGCAGTATTTT	CSADPSGTTDTQYF
TRBV6-2/TRBV6-3	TRBD2	NA	TRBJ2-7	TGTGCCAGCAGTTATCGGCTAGCGGGACTCTACGAGCAGTACTTC	CASSYRLAGLYEQYF